The 11 T cell receptor beta chains given below trace back to one sample, sequenced in a study of glioma-infiltrating T cells after dendritic cell vaccination. The data were produced by immunoSEQ multiplex PCR, yet TCRdb's version contains in-frame clones alone and is incomplete. The table records around 62,000 clones, roughly 80% of them present only once. This specimen was blood, taken before dendritic cell vaccination. These receptors were collected from a human donor with glioblastoma.

The chain is built from TRBV28 and TRBJ2-7; 7 bases fit TRBD1. Germline CDR1 is MDHEN and CDR2 is SYDVKM. CDR3 length: 15 residues. The J segment lost 6 bases and the V segment lost 11 bases, leaving 19 bases of the junction unmatched. CDR3: CAAGLTTGTSGEQYF. The CDR3 DNA reads TGTGCCGCAGGATTGACGACAGGGACCTCAGGCGAGCAGTACTTC.

The chain combines TRBV29-1 with TRBJ2-1; perhaps TRBD1 as D (6 bases). Germline lookup yields CDR1 SQVTM and CDR2 ANQGSEA. This CDR3 region has 14 residues. Trimming left V 7 bases short and J 0 bases short, with 13 bases between. As DNA, the CDR3 is TGCAGCGCTACCAGGGGACCCTCCTACAATGAGCAGTTCTTC. It yields the protein CSATRGPSYNEQFF.

This chain joins TRBV7-9 and TRBJ2-2, with a possible D match to TRBD1 (6 bases). The ends were cut back, 3 bases at V and 10 bases at J, with 15 bases in the middle. Germline CDR1 SEHNR, CDR2 FQNEAQ (reference sequence). CDR3 length: 14 residues. The CDR3 nucleotides are TGTGCCAGCAGCTTTGGGACCAGGGGCGAGGAGCTGTTTTTT. This encodes CASSFGTRGEELFF.

The rearrangement uses TRBV7-2 and TRBJ2-3; no firm D call. Trimming pared 4 bases from V and 10 bases from J, leaving 9 bases between. Per the germline V gene, CDR1 is SGHTA and CDR2 is FQGNSA. The CDR3 sequence is 11 residues long. This CDR3 reads CASSSSSPQYF. The CDR3 DNA reads as TGTGCCAGCAGCTCTAGTTCGCCGCAGTATTTT.

The chain is built from TRBV4-2 and TRBJ1-2, with D perhaps TRBD1 (6 bases). Looked up from germline, CDR1 is LGHNA and CDR2 is YNFKEQ. This CDR3 has 15 amino acids. V was clipped by 4 bases and J by 3 bases, with 15 bases between them. CDR3 in DNA: TGTGCCAGCAGCCGTTCCAGGGGTTCCGACTATGGCTACACCTTC. This sequence encodes CASSRSRGSDYGYTF.

The rearrangement links TRBV28 to TRBJ1-5, with D tentatively TRBD1 (5 bases). The V and J ends lost 2 bases and 6 bases respectively, with 14 bases between them. The CDR3 sequence is 15 residues long. The germline CDR1 and CDR2 sequences are MDHEN and SYDVKM. CDR3 region: CASSLRGDSFQPQHF. The CDR3 DNA sequence: TGTGCCAGCAGTTTACGTGGGGACTCTTTTCAGCCCCAGCATTTT.

This clone was seen a few times. This chain connects TRBV7-2 to TRBJ1-4; D is possibly TRBD1 (5 bases). The CDR3 spans 18 residues. Germline CDR1 and CDR2: SGHTA and FQGNSA. V dropped 0 bases and J dropped 6 bases, with 20 bases sitting between them. CDR3 sequence reads: CASSLALAWPGGDEKLFF. The DNA of the CDR3 is TGTGCCAGCAGCTTAGCGCTTGCGTGGCCCGGGGGGGATGAAAAACTGTTTTTT.

The chain carries TRBV6-5 and TRBJ1-1; 9 positions match TRBD1. The germline V gene encodes CDR1 MNHEY and CDR2 SVGAGI. V gave up 6 bases and J gave up 5 bases; unmatched junction bases: 10. This CDR3 is 15 amino acids long. CDR3 coding DNA: TGTGCCAGCAGATCCATCGGACAGGGGAGTACTGAAGCTTTCTTT. It codes for CASRSIGQGSTEAFF.

J is TRBJ2-3 and V is TRBV9; 9 bases map to TRBD2. Unmatched junction bases numbered 12, after V lost 3 bases and J lost 1 base. The CDR3 runs to 18 residues. Germline V gene data show CDR1 as SGDLS and CDR2 as YYNGEE. The CDR3, as DNA: TGTGCCAGCAGCGCAAACCGCGGGGGGGCCATTCGCACAGATACGCAGTATTTT. Protein sequence: CASSANRGGAIRTDTQYF.

The V and J genes are TRBV19 and TRBJ1-6; 7 nucleotides align to TRBD1. V was clipped by 9 bases and J by 10 bases; unmatched bases: 18. Germline values: CDR1 LNHDA, CDR2 SQIVND (reference sequence). The CDR3 consists of 16 residues. CDR3 in amino acids: CASRKLGTDITSPLHF. In DNA, the CDR3 is TGTGCCAGCCGAAAATTGGGGACAGACATAACCTCACCCCTCCACTTT.

V usage is TRBV5-1 and J usage is TRBJ2-3; D may be TRBD1 (6 bases). This CDR3 contains 14 residues. The V end lost 4 bases, the J end lost 2 bases, and 11 bases lay between the germline ends. Germline CDR1 SGHRS, CDR2 YFSETQ. The CDR3 loop is CASSPDRSTDTQYF. DNA of the CDR3: TGCGCCAGCAGCCCGGACAGATCCACAGATACGCAGTATTTT.